The 26 T cell receptor beta chains below all came from one sample that was sequenced in a study of T cells expressing NK-cell markers. TCRdb re-called the 5' RACE reads; one entry per CDR3 protein, DNA not given. This sample's table has roughly 120,000 distinct CDR3 sequences. The sequenced sample consisted of blood T cells: a sorted CD56 or NKG2C T cell subset, CD4+ or CD8+ T cells, or bulk PBMC T cells (not recorded which). These TCRs come from a woman aged 18-70 years in good health.

This CDR3 is CASSPSKGQDYNEQFF. This chain connects TRBV19 to TRBJ2-1. From germline, CDR1 is LNHDA and CDR2 SQIVND (reference sequence). The CDR3 totals 16 residues. Full variable domain (outside the CDR3, taken from reference TRBV19 and TRBJ2-1): DGGITQSPKYLFRKEGQNVTLSCEQNLNHDAMYWYRQDPGQGLRLIYYSQIVNDFQKGDIAEGYSVSREKKESFPLTVTSAQKNPTAFYLCASSPSKGQDYNEQFFGPGTRLTVL.

The CDR3 spells CASSNPGGEQYF. The chain uses TRBV7-6 and TRBJ2-7. Germline CDR1 and CDR2: SGHVS and FNYEAQ. The CDR3 is 12 residues long.

The rearrangement uses TRBV27 and TRBJ2-7; the TCRdb D gene call, TRBD2, has no DNA to confirm it. Per germline, CDR1 MNHEY and CDR2 SMNVEV (reference sequence). The CDR3 covers 16 residues. The CDR3 loop is CASSLRSGLFSYEQYF.

The chain recombines TRBV20-1 with TRBJ2-2; as DNA is missing, the TRBD2 call by TCRdb cannot be tested. The CDR3 is made up of 15 amino acids. Per the germline V gene, CDR1 is DFQATT and CDR2 is SNEGSKA (reference sequence). CDR3 sequence reads: CSARDGLTNTGELFF.

The chain links TRBV5-4 to TRBJ2-1; the D call of TRBD2 rests on TCRdb alone, since no DNA is present to check it. Germline CDR1 is SGHNT and CDR2 is YYREEE (reference sequence). CDR3 size: 17 residues. CDR3 residues: CASSLMQANSVGNEQFF.

The J gene is TRBJ2-1, the V gene TRBV13; as DNA is missing, the TRBD1 call by TCRdb cannot be tested. Germline loops: CDR1 PRHDT, CDR2 FYEKMQ (reference sequence). The CDR3 sequence is 15 residues long. CDR3 region: CASSSRTGWVNEQFF.

The chain couples TRBV20-1 to TRBJ2-7; the D call from TCRdb, TRBD1, cannot be confirmed without DNA. Germline assignment: CDR1 DFQATT and CDR2 SNEGSKA (reference sequence). There are 16 residues in the CDR3. CDR3 residues: CSARSTLGPESYEQYF.

The CDR3 is CASSQEDGGPPTGELFF. The genes are TRBV4-2 and TRBJ2-2; no DNA is available, so the TRBD1 call from TCRdb remains unchecked. The CDR3 length is 17 residues. From germline, CDR1 is LGHNA and CDR2 YNFKEQ.

The V gene is TRBV28, the J gene TRBJ2-5. CDR3 length: 17 residues. The germline V gene has CDR1 MDHEN and CDR2 SYDVKM. The CDR3: CASSLDRQGATEETQYF.

V and J are TRBV20-1 and TRBJ2-1; TCRdb's assignment of TRBD2 cannot be checked, as there is no DNA. Germline CDR1 DFQATT, CDR2 SNEGSKA (reference sequence). CDR3 size: 12 residues. This CDR3 reads CSARGGAAEQFF.

The chain has TRBV10-1 and TRBJ2-2; TCRdb gives TRBD1 as the D gene, but with no DNA this cannot be confirmed. The CDR3 has 13 residues. CDR1 is WNHNN and CDR2 is SYGVQD in the germline V gene (reference sequence). CDR3 amino acids: CASSMTEAGELFF.

The J gene is TRBJ2-5, the V gene TRBV5-4; TCRdb selects TRBD2, and the lack of DNA leaves this call unchecked. In germline, CDR1 is SGHNT, CDR2 YYREEE (reference sequence). This CDR3 region has 15 residues. The CDR3: CASSAPAGGVGTQYF.

This sequence joins TRBV4-2 and TRBJ1-2; TCRdb's D call of TRBD1 is untestable without DNA. This CDR3 contains 14 residues. CDR1 and CDR2 from the germline V gene are LGHNA and YNFKEQ. Here the CDR3 reads CASSPRGTAYGYTF.

This chain connects TRBV12-3 or TRBV12-4 to TRBJ2-1; TCRdb picks TRBD1, but there is no DNA to check that call. The CDR3 extends over 16 amino acids. CDR3 region: CASSPPSAPSYNEQFF.

This chain joins TRBV7-6 and TRBJ1-2; TCRdb's D call of TRBD1 is untestable without DNA. Germline loops: CDR1 SGHVS, CDR2 FNYEAQ. The CDR3 extends over 13 amino acids. CDR3: CASSPLGLDGYTF.

The genes are TRBV20-1 and TRBJ1-2; TCRdb calls TRBD1, which cannot be checked without DNA. Germline V gene data show CDR1 as DFQATT and CDR2 as SNEGSKA (reference sequence). The CDR3 totals 17 residues. The CDR3 here is CSARDWAIGVLDYGYTF.

This chain joins TRBV5-4 and TRBJ2-2; the TCRdb call, TRBD2, lacks DNA for checking. The CDR3 runs 16 residues. The V gene's germline CDR1 is SGHNT and CDR2 YYREEE (reference sequence). CDR3 in amino acids: CASSPKGRRNTGELFF.

This chain uses TRBV6-2 or TRBV6-3 with TRBJ2-1; TCRdb returns TRBD2, unconfirmable since there is no DNA. CDR3 length: 16 amino acids. The germline gives CDR1 MNHEY, CDR2 SVGEGT. The CDR3: CASSPSHGLKYNEQFF.

The chain joins TRBV7-3 to TRBJ2-3; TCRdb calls TRBD2, which cannot be checked without DNA. This CDR3 is built from 14 residues. Per germline, CDR1 SGHTA and CDR2 FQGTGA. This chain's CDR3 is CASSLAAGADTQYF.

This chain links TRBV7-9 with TRBJ2-1; without DNA, the TCRdb call of TRBD2 cannot be checked. This CDR3 comprises 17 residues. The V gene's germline CDR1 is SEHNR and CDR2 FQNEAQ (reference sequence). The CDR3 spells CASSLGLAGSSYNEQFF.

The chain combines TRBV29-1 with TRBJ2-1; TCRdb gives TRBD1 as the D gene, but with no DNA this cannot be confirmed. The germline V gene has CDR1 SQVTM and CDR2 ANQGSEA. There are 12 residues in the CDR3. The CDR3 sequence: CSAPQGSNEQFF.

This chain connects TRBV19 to TRBJ1-1. The CDR3 covers 13 residues. In germline, CDR1 is LNHDA, CDR2 SQIVND (reference sequence). CDR3 amino acids: CASSMDGWTEAFF.

The chain links TRBV20-1 to TRBJ2-3; TCRdb calls TRBD2, which cannot be checked without DNA. This CDR3 comprises 17 residues. The germline gives CDR1 DFQATT, CDR2 SNEGSKA (reference sequence). The chain's CDR3 is CSARVASGTQSTDTQYF.

The chain is built from TRBV6-5 and TRBJ2-3. The germline CDR1 and CDR2 sequences are MNHEY and SVGAGI. CDR3 size: 15 residues. The chain's CDR3 is CASSSLDSSTDTQYF.

The chain couples TRBV19 to TRBJ2-1; TCRdb's D gene call, TRBD2, goes unchecked for lack of DNA. Germline assignment: CDR1 LNHDA and CDR2 SQIVND (reference sequence). The length of the CDR3 is 16 residues. CDR3 region: CASSINGGLLNNEQFF.

The V call is TRBV12-3 or TRBV12-4, the J call TRBJ1-5. The CDR3 runs 13 residues. CDR3 region: CASNQQSNQPQHF.